These T cell receptor beta chains were read from a single sample in a study of blood T cell repertoires in COVID-19. Generated by immunoSEQ multiplex PCR, the TCRdb table keeps only in-frame clones and is missing some. The sample carries about 64,000 clones, 80% to 90% recorded once. The source material was peripheral blood. The receptor source for this set is a woman aged 55-69 years with acute or convalescent COVID-19. Each CDR3 is given with its conserved first and last residue. Fields, in order: D gene, J gene, V gene, clone size, CDR3 protein, CDR3 DNA. The D gene is left open where the match is weak. The size of a clone is reported for some rows only, either as once, few or many, or as a class for expanded clones.

d_gene: TRBD1
j_gene: TRBJ1-1
v_gene: TRBV29-1
abundance: -
CDR3aa: CSGTGGAGTEAFF
CDR3nt: TGCAGCGGAACAGGGGGCGCGGGGACTGAAGCTTTCTTT

d_gene: TRBD2
j_gene: TRBJ2-3
v_gene: TRBV7-3
abundance: once
CDR3aa: CASSPRTSGGLHGTDTQYF
CDR3nt: TGTGCCAGCAGCCCCCGGACTAGCGGGGGGCTCCATGGCACAGATACGCAGTATTTT

d_gene: -
j_gene: TRBJ1-1
v_gene: TRBV5-4
abundance: -
CDR3aa: CASSADRGDTEAFF
CDR3nt: TGTGCCAGCAGCGCAGACCGGGGGGACACTGAAGCTTTCTTT

d_gene: TRBD2
j_gene: TRBJ2-3
v_gene: TRBV11-3
abundance: -
CDR3aa: CASSLVVAGATDTQYF
CDR3nt: TGTGCCAGCAGCTTAGTTGTAGCGGGGGCCACAGATACGCAGTATTTT

d_gene: TRBD2
j_gene: TRBJ2-1
v_gene: TRBV24-1
abundance: -
CDR3aa: CATTQTSGGARGYNEQFF
CDR3nt: TGTGCCACCACCCAGACTAGCGGGGGGGCGCGGGGATACAATGAGCAGTTCTTC

d_gene: TRBD1
j_gene: TRBJ1-2
v_gene: TRBV5-1
abundance: -
CDR3aa: CASSLAGQSRYTF
CDR3nt: TGCGCCAGCAGCTTGGCGGGACAGTCCCGCTACACCTTC

d_gene: -
j_gene: TRBJ1-5
v_gene: TRBV2
abundance: -
CDR3aa: CASSEGGLGQPQHF
CDR3nt: TGTGCCAGCAGTGAAGGAGGGCTGGGGCAGCCCCAGCATTTT

d_gene: TRBD1
j_gene: TRBJ1-2
v_gene: TRBV2
abundance: -
CDR3aa: CASRTGGQGYTF
CDR3nt: TGTGCCAGCAGAACAGGGGGTCAGGGCTACACCTTC

d_gene: TRBD1
j_gene: TRBJ2-7
v_gene: TRBV5-1
abundance: -
CDR3aa: CASRQGEAHEQYF
CDR3nt: TGCGCAAGCCGACAGGGAGAGGCCCACGAGCAGTACTTC

d_gene: TRBD1
j_gene: TRBJ1-4
v_gene: TRBV19
abundance: -
CDR3aa: CASSPGQGLGNEKLFF
CDR3nt: TGTGCCAGTAGTCCGGGACAGGGGCTCGGTAATGAAAAACTGTTTTTT

d_gene: -
j_gene: TRBJ1-4
v_gene: TRBV9
abundance: few
CDR3aa: CASSVEGREKLFF
CDR3nt: TGTGCCAGCAGCGTGGAGGGTCGGGAAAAACTGTTTTTT

d_gene: TRBD1
j_gene: TRBJ1-5
v_gene: TRBV6-5
abundance: -
CDR3aa: CASTLGQGGQPQHF
CDR3nt: TGTGCCAGCACTCTAGGACAGGGTGGGCAGCCCCAGCATTTT

d_gene: TRBD1
j_gene: TRBJ1-3
v_gene: TRBV10-3
abundance: -
CDR3aa: CAISVGQGNTIYF
CDR3nt: TGTGCCATCAGTGTGGGACAGGGAAACACCATATATTTT

d_gene: TRBD2
j_gene: TRBJ2-7
v_gene: TRBV4-1
abundance: -
CDR3aa: CASSQSGTSGWGNEQYF
CDR3nt: TGCGCCAGCAGCCAATCCGGGACTAGCGGTTGGGGAAACGAGCAGTACTTC

d_gene: -
j_gene: TRBJ2-5
v_gene: TRBV3-1/TRBV3-2
abundance: medium-sized
CDR3aa: CASSPDWEETQYF
CDR3nt: TGTGCCAGCAGCCCTGACTGGGAAGAGACCCAGTACTTC

d_gene: -
j_gene: TRBJ2-5
v_gene: TRBV5-1
abundance: -
CDR3aa: CASSFNINQETQYF
CDR3nt: TGCGCCAGCAGCTTTAACATAAACCAAGAGACCCAGTACTTC

d_gene: -
j_gene: TRBJ1-5
v_gene: TRBV19
abundance: -
CDR3aa: CASSKSYSNQPQHF
CDR3nt: TGTGCCAGTAGTAAATCCTATAGCAATCAGCCCCAGCATTTT

d_gene: -
j_gene: TRBJ2-3
v_gene: TRBV5-6
abundance: few
CDR3aa: CASSLVQSADTQYF
CDR3nt: TGTGCCAGCAGCTTAGTCCAGTCCGCAGATACGCAGTATTTT

d_gene: TRBD1
j_gene: TRBJ1-1
v_gene: TRBV4-1
abundance: -
CDR3aa: CASSHPRVGQGRTEAFF
CDR3nt: TGCGCCAGCAGCCACCCCCGCGTTGGACAGGGAAGAACTGAAGCTTTCTTT

d_gene: TRBD1
j_gene: TRBJ2-4
v_gene: TRBV6-2/TRBV6-3
abundance: -
CDR3aa: CASSYSGQGGIQYF
CDR3nt: TGTGCCAGCAGTTACTCGGGACAGGGTGGAATTCAGTACTTC

d_gene: -
j_gene: TRBJ1-1
v_gene: TRBV10-1
abundance: -
CDR3aa: CASSAQRQTEAFF
CDR3nt: TGCGCCAGCAGCGCCCAGAGGCAAACTGAAGCTTTCTTT

d_gene: -
j_gene: TRBJ1-1
v_gene: TRBV12-3/TRBV12-4
abundance: -
CDR3aa: CASSDPDTEAFF
CDR3nt: TGTGCCAGCAGCGATCCGGACACTGAAGCTTTCTTT

d_gene: -
j_gene: TRBJ1-5
v_gene: TRBV5-6
abundance: -
CDR3aa: CASSLAGAPGGPQHF
CDR3nt: TGTGCCAGCAGCTTGGCAGGGGCCCCGGGGGGGCCCCAGCATTTT

d_gene: TRBD1
j_gene: TRBJ1-2
v_gene: TRBV6-1
abundance: -
CDR3aa: CASSERQGIVYGYTF
CDR3nt: TGTGCCAGCAGTGAGCGACAGGGAATAGTCTATGGCTACACCTTC

d_gene: -
j_gene: TRBJ1-2
v_gene: TRBV6-5
abundance: -
CDR3aa: CASSYPYGGGYTF
CDR3nt: TGTGCCAGCAGTTACCCCTACGGAGGGGGCTACACCTTC

d_gene: TRBD2
j_gene: TRBJ2-1
v_gene: TRBV5-4
abundance: -
CDR3aa: CASSPGTSGGTTLNEQFF
CDR3nt: TGTGCCAGCAGCCCCGGGACTAGCGGGGGGACCACCTTGAATGAGCAGTTCTTC

d_gene: -
j_gene: TRBJ1-1
v_gene: TRBV5-1
abundance: -
CDR3aa: CASSLREYNTEAFF
CDR3nt: TGCGCCAGCAGCTTGAGGGAGTATAACACTGAAGCTTTCTTT

d_gene: -
j_gene: TRBJ1-6
v_gene: TRBV19
abundance: -
CDR3aa: CASTDRGFGSYNSPLHF
CDR3nt: TGTGCCAGTACCGACCGGGGGTTCGGGTCCTATAATTCACCCCTCCACTTT

d_gene: TRBD2
j_gene: TRBJ2-1
v_gene: TRBV5-1
abundance: -
CDR3aa: CASKMGTSGVYNEQFF
CDR3nt: TGCGCCAGCAAAATGGGGACTAGCGGGGTCTACAATGAGCAGTTCTTC

d_gene: -
j_gene: TRBJ1-1
v_gene: TRBV6-5
abundance: -
CDR3aa: CASSTVFSNTEAFF
CDR3nt: TGTGCCAGCAGTACAGTATTTTCGAACACTGAAGCTTTCTTT

d_gene: -
j_gene: TRBJ1-4
v_gene: TRBV20-1
abundance: few
CDR3aa: CSARGQEKLFF
CDR3nt: TGCAGTGCTAGAGGGCAGGAAAAACTGTTTTTT

d_gene: TRBD1
j_gene: TRBJ2-2
v_gene: TRBV7-3
abundance: -
CDR3aa: CASSLTGGTGNTGELFF
CDR3nt: TGTGCCAGCAGCTTAACAGGCGGGACAGGAAACACCGGGGAGCTGTTTTTT

d_gene: TRBD1
j_gene: TRBJ1-1
v_gene: TRBV12-3/TRBV12-4
abundance: -
CDR3aa: CASSLGGQTEAFF
CDR3nt: TGTGCCAGCAGTTTAGGGGGACAGACGGAAGCTTTCTTT

d_gene: TRBD1
j_gene: TRBJ1-4
v_gene: TRBV5-1
abundance: -
CDR3aa: CASGPGQSTNEKLFF
CDR3nt: TGCGCCAGCGGTCCGGGACAGTCAACTAATGAAAAACTGTTTTTT

d_gene: -
j_gene: TRBJ1-5
v_gene: TRBV6-5
abundance: -
CDR3aa: CASSWTNNQPQHF
CDR3nt: TGTGCCAGCAGTTGGACTAACAATCAGCCCCAGCATTTT

d_gene: TRBD1
j_gene: TRBJ1-6
v_gene: TRBV11-2
abundance: -
CDR3aa: CASTQGGMTPLHF
CDR3nt: TGTGCCAGCACACAAGGGGGCATGACACCCCTCCACTTT

d_gene: -
j_gene: TRBJ2-3
v_gene: TRBV5-1
abundance: -
CDR3aa: CASSLLPGMATDTQYF
CDR3nt: TGCGCCAGCAGCTTGTTACCGGGGATGGCAACAGATACGCAGTATTTT

d_gene: TRBD1
j_gene: TRBJ1-6
v_gene: TRBV18
abundance: -
CDR3aa: CASSSGQTSNSPLHF
CDR3nt: TGTGCCAGCTCATCGGGACAGACATCTAATTCACCCCTCCACTTT

d_gene: -
j_gene: TRBJ2-1
v_gene: TRBV13
abundance: -
CDR3aa: CASSLPGNEQFF
CDR3nt: TGTGCCAGCAGCTTACCGGGTAATGAGCAGTTCTTC

d_gene: -
j_gene: TRBJ2-1
v_gene: TRBV5-1
abundance: -
CDR3aa: CASSLQGNTYNEQFF
CDR3nt: TGCGCCAGCAGCTTACAGGGAAACACCTACAATGAGCAGTTCTTC

d_gene: TRBD2
j_gene: TRBJ2-3
v_gene: TRBV11-2
abundance: -
CDR3aa: CASSSERGGQTDTQYF
CDR3nt: TGTGCCAGCAGCTCCGAGCGGGGGGGCCAGACAGATACGCAGTATTTT

d_gene: -
j_gene: TRBJ1-2
v_gene: TRBV27
abundance: -
CDR3aa: CASSGRGDIYGYTF
CDR3nt: TGTGCCAGCAGTGGCAGGGGCGATATCTATGGCTACACCTTC

d_gene: TRBD2
j_gene: TRBJ2-3
v_gene: TRBV3-1/TRBV3-2
abundance: -
CDR3aa: CASSQRTWAGGTTDTQYF
CDR3nt: TGTGCCAGCAGCCAACGAACTTGGGCGGGGGGGACCACAGATACGCAGTATTTT

d_gene: TRBD2
j_gene: TRBJ2-1
v_gene: TRBV28
abundance: -
CDR3aa: CASSLYSGGDNEQFF
CDR3nt: TGTGCCAGCAGTTTATATAGCGGGGGGGACAATGAGCAGTTCTTC

d_gene: -
j_gene: TRBJ1-1
v_gene: TRBV12-3/TRBV12-4
abundance: -
CDR3aa: CASSPPAGTEAFF
CDR3nt: TGTGCCAGCAGTCCCCCCGCCGGCACTGAAGCTTTCTTT

d_gene: TRBD2
j_gene: TRBJ2-7
v_gene: TRBV11-2
abundance: -
CDR3aa: CASSPYGAGGSYEQYF
CDR3nt: TGTGCCAGCAGCCCCTATGGAGCGGGGGGATCCTACGAGCAGTACTTC

d_gene: -
j_gene: TRBJ1-2
v_gene: TRBV6-5
abundance: -
CDR3aa: CANKFQGYGYTF
CDR3nt: TGTGCCAACAAGTTCCAGGGGTATGGCTACACCTTC

d_gene: TRBD2
j_gene: TRBJ2-5
v_gene: TRBV19
abundance: -
CDR3aa: CASLGRDLETQYF
CDR3nt: TGTGCCAGTCTAGGGAGGGACTTAGAGACCCAGTACTTC

d_gene: -
j_gene: TRBJ2-3
v_gene: TRBV1
abundance: -
CDR3aa: CTSNSGGAGDTQYF
CDR3nt: TGCACCAGCAATAGCGGGGGGGCTGGAGATACGCAGTATTTT

d_gene: TRBD1
j_gene: TRBJ2-7
v_gene: TRBV24-1
abundance: -
CDR3aa: CATSAGQGAYEQYF
CDR3nt: TGTGCCACCAGCGCGGGACAGGGGGCCTACGAGCAGTACTTC

d_gene: -
j_gene: TRBJ2-2
v_gene: TRBV11-2
abundance: -
CDR3aa: CASSLSPGLTGELFF
CDR3nt: TGTGCCAGCAGCCTATCTCCCGGTCTCACCGGGGAGCTGTTTTTT

d_gene: -
j_gene: TRBJ1-2
v_gene: TRBV25-1
abundance: many
CDR3aa: CASSELRGRGYGYTF
CDR3nt: TGTGCCAGCAGTGAATTGAGAGGGCGCGGCTATGGCTACACCTTC

d_gene: -
j_gene: TRBJ1-2
v_gene: TRBV14
abundance: once
CDR3aa: CASSQGARGNYGYTF
CDR3nt: TGTGCCAGCAGCCAAGGGGCCAGGGGAAACTATGGCTACACCTTC

d_gene: TRBD1
j_gene: TRBJ2-1
v_gene: TRBV9
abundance: -
CDR3aa: CASSVGQGAYNEQFF
CDR3nt: TGTGCCAGCAGCGTAGGACAGGGGGCGTACAATGAGCAGTTCTTC

d_gene: -
j_gene: TRBJ1-2
v_gene: TRBV6-1
abundance: -
CDR3aa: CASSERGDYGYTF
CDR3nt: TGTGCCAGCAGTGAACGGGGGGACTATGGCTACACCTTC

d_gene: -
j_gene: TRBJ1-1
v_gene: TRBV5-1
abundance: -
CDR3aa: CASSFRQANTEAFF
CDR3nt: TGCGCCAGCAGCTTTCGGCAGGCGAACACTGAAGCTTTCTTT

d_gene: -
j_gene: TRBJ1-1
v_gene: TRBV12-5
abundance: -
CDR3aa: CASGSRGGAPNTEAFF
CDR3nt: TGTGCTAGTGGTTCGAGGGGGGGCGCACCGAACACTGAAGCTTTCTTT